The rows below give T cell receptor beta chains drawn from one sample of a study of regulatory T cells in long-lasting Graves disease. TCRdb reprocessed the multiplex PCR reads via MiXCR and lists one record per CDR3 protein. The data hold hundreds of thousands of distinct CDR3 sequences, with roughly 15% observed a single time. The sample was also reused in another study, on T cells in Graves' hyperthyroidism and ophthalmopathy.

This specimen was peripheral blood mononuclear cells (PBMCs), taken at new diagnosis, from a patient treated with antithyroid drugs. The source of these receptors is a woman aged 25 to 39 with Graves disease. CDR3s include the opening cysteine and the closing phenylalanine or tryptophan. Fields, in order: CDR3 length, D gene, J gene, V gene, CDR3 protein. D genes are given only for firm matches.

CDR3 length: 22; D gene: .; J gene: TRBJ1-5; V gene: TRBV20-1; CDR3 protein: CSAERESASYEQYFGPGQPQHF
CDR3 length: 14; D gene: .; J gene: TRBJ2-7; V gene: TRBV30; CDR3 protein: CAWSVQGLIYEQYF
CDR3 length: 17; D gene: TRBD2; J gene: TRBJ2-7; V gene: TRBV20-1; CDR3 protein: CSARDPPLAGLNYEQYF
CDR3 length: 13; D gene: .; J gene: TRBJ2-1; V gene: TRBV6-2/TRBV6-3; CDR3 protein: CASSYVSTVEQFF
CDR3 length: 15; D gene: .; J gene: TRBJ1-5; V gene: TRBV20-1; CDR3 protein: CSASPARGANQPQHF
CDR3 length: 15; D gene: TRBD1; J gene: TRBJ2-2; V gene: TRBV12-3/TRBV12-4; CDR3 protein: CASSAGTAFPGELFF
CDR3 length: 12; D gene: .; J gene: TRBJ1-4; V gene: TRBV7-2; CDR3 protein: CASSWANEKLFF
CDR3 length: 13; D gene: .; J gene: TRBJ1-2; V gene: TRBV7-2; CDR3 protein: CASSARDMGGYTF
CDR3 length: 16; D gene: .; J gene: TRBJ2-1; V gene: TRBV18; CDR3 protein: CASSQIGQISNNEQFF
CDR3 length: 16; D gene: .; J gene: TRBJ2-7; V gene: TRBV5-4; CDR3 protein: CASSRPTGLSIAEQYF
CDR3 length: 12; D gene: .; J gene: TRBJ2-1; V gene: TRBV6-2/TRBV6-3; CDR3 protein: CASGDRSNEQFF
CDR3 length: 11; D gene: .; J gene: TRBJ2-7; V gene: TRBV6-1; CDR3 protein: CATAQGYEQYF
CDR3 length: 16; D gene: TRBD2; J gene: TRBJ2-5; V gene: TRBV14; CDR3 protein: CASSQRVAGVGETQYF
CDR3 length: 15; D gene: .; J gene: TRBJ2-1; V gene: TRBV10-3; CDR3 protein: CATLGSSSQYNEQFF
CDR3 length: 17; D gene: .; J gene: TRBJ1-2; V gene: TRBV18; CDR3 protein: CASSLLTTGPQNYGYTF
CDR3 length: 17; D gene: TRBD2; J gene: TRBJ2-5; V gene: TRBV3-1; CDR3 protein: CASSPGPIAGGSETQYF
CDR3 length: 14; D gene: .; J gene: TRBJ1-1; V gene: TRBV7-9; CDR3 protein: CASSFQTGWVKAFF
CDR3 length: 16; D gene: .; J gene: TRBJ1-5; V gene: TRBV6-1; CDR3 protein: CASSPTESYSNQPQHF
CDR3 length: 16; D gene: .; J gene: TRBJ1-5; V gene: TRBV28; CDR3 protein: CASSLLGMLGNQPQHF
CDR3 length: 14; D gene: TRBD1; J gene: TRBJ1-5; V gene: TRBV29-1; CDR3 protein: CSVSTGASNQPQHF
CDR3 length: 14; D gene: TRBD1; J gene: TRBJ2-1; V gene: TRBV4-1; CDR3 protein: CASSQFDRGNEQFF
CDR3 length: 15; D gene: .; J gene: TRBJ1-1; V gene: TRBV7-9; CDR3 protein: CASSSGSGAATEAFF
CDR3 length: 16; D gene: TRBD2; J gene: TRBJ2-5; V gene: TRBV11-2; CDR3 protein: CTSSLGTSAFRETQYF
CDR3 length: 13; D gene: TRBD2; J gene: TRBJ2-1; V gene: TRBV29-1; CDR3 protein: CSVGAGGRNEQFF